A single sample is the source of the 12 T cell receptor beta chains below, sequenced in a study of long-term antiretroviral therapy in people with HIV. Running of the v3.0 immunoSEQ assay took place at survey level. Sequencing used immunoSEQ multiplex PCR; TCRdb keeps in-frame clones, though not all of them. This table has about 27,000 clones, roughly 85% appearing once. The sequenced sample was unsorted PBMCs, obtained 0.8 years before starting antiretroviral therapy. These receptor sequences come from a man aged 18 to 35 with HIV.

The V and J genes are TRBV27 and TRBJ2-2; 7 nucleotides line up with TRBD1. The CDR3 covers 15 residues. After removal of 5 bases from V and 6 bases from J, the junction contained 9 bases not matched to a gene. Germline V gene data show CDR1 as MNHEY and CDR2 as SMNVEV (reference sequence). The CDR3 nucleotides read TGTGCCAGCAGTCCCCACAGGGGTATGGCCGGGGAGCTGTTTTTT. Amino acids: CASSPHRGMAGELFF.

This clone appeared a few times. This chain connects TRBV5-6 to TRBJ1-1; no definite D call. The V and J ends lost 3 bases and 10 bases respectively, with 10 bases between them. Germline V gene data show CDR1 as SGHDT and CDR2 as YYEEEE. The CDR3 spans 11 residues. CDR3 sequence reads: CASSSSRGAFF. CDR3 sequence (DNA): TGTGCCAGCAGCTCTTCCCGAGGAGCTTTCTTT.

This clone appeared a single time. The gene calls are TRBV2 and TRBJ2-1; 8 bases are shared with TRBD2. CDR1 and CDR2 from the germline V gene are SNHLY and FYNNEI. The CDR3 loop spans 13 amino acids. The trim removed 6 bases at V and 3 bases at J, leaving 1 base unmatched. The chain's CDR3 is CASRGLVYNEQFF. CDR3 coding DNA: TGTGCCAGCAGGGGACTAGTCTACAATGAGCAGTTCTTC.

J is TRBJ1-2 and V is TRBV27; 7 positions agree with TRBD1. Per the germline V gene, CDR1 is MNHEY and CDR2 is SMNVEV (reference sequence). Trimming cost V 5 bases and J 1 base; bases outside gene matches: 7. CDR3 length: 15 residues. The CDR3 spells CASSRGQDGNYGYTF. The CDR3 DNA follows: TGTGCCAGCAGTAGAGGACAGGATGGTAACTATGGCTACACCTTC.

V and J are TRBV7-9 and TRBJ2-4; 7 nucleotides agree with TRBD1. The J segment lost 0 bases and the V segment lost 5 bases, leaving 4 bases of the junction unmatched. The germline CDR1 and CDR2 sequences are SEHNR and FQNEAQ (reference sequence). CDR3 length: 15 residues. CDR3 nucleotides: TGTGCCAGCAGCATAGGACAGGCAGCCAAAAACATTCAGTACTTC. Its translation is CASSIGQAAKNIQYF.

Here the CDR3 DNA reads TGTGCCAGCAGCCGGGCCCCGACGGAGGGCTACACCTTC. Its translation is CASSRAPTEGYTF. The chain couples TRBV13 to TRBJ1-2; unclear D gene. V gave up 5 bases and J gave up 8 bases, with 15 bases separating them. This CDR3 has 13 residues. Germline CDR1 and CDR2: PRHDT and FYEKMQ (reference sequence). The variable domain in full, with the rest retrieved from reference TRBV13 and TRBJ1-2, is AAGVIQSPRHLIKEKRETATLKCYPIPRHDTVYWYQQGPGQDPQFLISFYEKMQSDKGSIPDRFSAQQFSDYHSELNMSSLELGDSALYFCASSRAPTEGYTFGSGTRLTVV.

The chain couples TRBV21-1 to TRBJ2-5; no DNA check was done on the table's D call, TRBD2. TRBV21-1 is a pseudogene. The CDR3 spans 18 residues. CDR3 sequence: CASSERTSGGTWRETQYF. Here the CDR3 DNA reads TGTGCCAGCAGCGAACGGACTAGCGGGGGGACCTGGAGAGAGACCCAGTACTTC.

The V call is TRBV13, the J call TRBJ2-3; 7 nucleotides align to TRBD2. The CDR3 has 16 amino acids. The germline CDR1 and CDR2 sequences are PRHDT and FYEKMQ (reference sequence). Losses at the gene ends were 5 bases for V and 1 base for J; bases not matched to a gene: 9. The CDR3: CASSIPLAHGTDTQYF. The DNA for the CDR3 is TGTGCCAGCAGCATACCACTAGCGCACGGCACAGATACGCAGTATTTT.

The CDR3 spells CASADDWVNTEAFF. CDR3 DNA: TGCGCCAGCGCCGACGACTGGGTTAACACTGAAGCTTTCTTT. The chain has TRBV5-1 and TRBJ1-1, with D hard to call. V shed 7 bases and J shed 2 bases, with 15 bases lying between them. The CDR3 totals 14 residues. Germline CDR1 reads SGHRS; CDR2 reads YFSETQ.

The chain uses TRBV19 and TRBJ2-2; D is perhaps TRBD2 (6 bases). V was trimmed by 9 bases and J by 3 bases, leaving 26 bases between them. The CDR3 runs 18 residues. Looked up from germline, CDR1 is LNHDA and CDR2 is SQIVND (reference sequence). The CDR3 protein is CASRSARAGQADTGELFF. The CDR3 DNA reads as TGTGCCAGCCGATCGGCTCGCGCGGGGCAAGCGGACACCGGGGAGCTGTTTTTT.

The chain carries TRBV27 and TRBJ2-2; 7 bases match TRBD1. CDR3 length: 15 amino acids. In germline, CDR1 is MNHEY, CDR2 SMNVEV (reference sequence). After removal of 2 bases from V and 9 bases from J, the junction contained 9 bases not matched to a gene. The CDR3 bases are TGTGCCAGCAGTTTAGGTGGTAGGGGGCTGAGGGAGCTGTTTTTT. Its translation is CASSLGGRGLRELFF.

V usage is TRBV21-1 and J usage is TRBJ2-2; TRBD1 was called by the table and not checked on the DNA. TRBV21-1 is marked as a pseudogene. This CDR3 region has 14 residues. The CDR3 DNA follows: TGTGCCAGCAGCAAAAGGGACAAAACCGGGGAGCTGTTTTTT. Its protein is CASSKRDKTGELFF.